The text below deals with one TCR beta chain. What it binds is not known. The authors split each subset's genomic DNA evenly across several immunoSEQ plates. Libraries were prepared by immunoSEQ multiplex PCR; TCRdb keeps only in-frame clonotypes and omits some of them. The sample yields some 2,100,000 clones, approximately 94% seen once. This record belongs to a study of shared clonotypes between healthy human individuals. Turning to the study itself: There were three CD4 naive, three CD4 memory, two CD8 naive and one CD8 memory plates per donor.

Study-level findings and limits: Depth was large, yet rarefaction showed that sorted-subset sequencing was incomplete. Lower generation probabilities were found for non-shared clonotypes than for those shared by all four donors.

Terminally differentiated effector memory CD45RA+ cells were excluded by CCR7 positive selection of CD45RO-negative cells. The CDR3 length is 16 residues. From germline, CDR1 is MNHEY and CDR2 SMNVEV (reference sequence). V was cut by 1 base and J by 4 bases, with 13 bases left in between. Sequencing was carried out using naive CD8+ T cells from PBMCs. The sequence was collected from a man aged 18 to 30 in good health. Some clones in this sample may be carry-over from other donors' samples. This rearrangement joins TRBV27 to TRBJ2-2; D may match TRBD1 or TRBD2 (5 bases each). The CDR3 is CASSLLKIGGTGELFF. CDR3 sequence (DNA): TGTGCCAGCAGTTTATTGAAGATTGGGGGCACCGGGGAGCTGTTTTTT.